A selection of T cell receptor beta chains follows, all from one sample in a study of human T cells and chemical hapten exposure. Each CDR3 protein gets one entry after TCRdb re-called the RACE reads with MiXCR. In the table there are 120,000 to 150,000 distinct CDR3 sequences, 12% of which are singletons. Specimen: whole blood, collected in connection with sensitization to the hapten diphenylcyclopropenone (DPC). Receptors were obtained from a woman in her forties or fifties with alopecia areata. Some clones in this sample may be carry-over from other donors' samples. The CDR3 runs from the conserved cysteine through the conserved F or W.

>TRBV18|TRBJ2-3
CASSLAGASTDTQYF
>TRBV19|TRBJ2-1
CATSGRSNEQFF
>TRBV12-3/TRBV12-4|TRBJ2-7
CASSPGTSYEQYF
>TRBV11-3|TRBJ2-1
CASSFQLAGGNNEQFF
>TRBV11-2|TRBJ2-5
CASSSQQGIQETQYF
>TRBV29-1|TRBJ2-2
CSVESSAGTGELFF
>TRBV5-1|TRBJ2-5
CASSLREGQETQYF
>TRBV19|TRBJ2-5
CATSRTGKGETQYF
>TRBV11-2|TRBJ2-1
CASSLGMGGPGEQFF
>TRBV20-1|TRBJ2-7
CSARGGQGRYEQYF
>TRBV29-1|TRBJ2-5
CSVRIAETQYF
>TRBV19|TRBJ1-5
CATDRDNQPQHF
>TRBV11-2|TRBJ2-1
CASSPLLEGNEQFF
>TRBV19|TRBJ2-5
CASSIRQGETQYF
>TRBV5-5|TRBJ2-7
CASSFSGSTNEQYF
>TRBV5-5|TRBJ2-2
CASSLGQGLNTGELFF
>TRBV29-1|TRBJ2-1
CSASGSSGRRGDEQFF
>TRBV11-3|TRBJ2-7
CASSLSSGEQYF
>TRBV11-2|TRBJ2-3
CASSPSGRGTDTQYF
>TRBV28|TRBJ1-2
CASSSNYRGAGYTF
>TRBV11-2|TRBJ1-1
CASSLGPGLNTEAFF
>TRBV6-1|TRBJ1-3
CASSDGISGNTIYF
>TRBV28|TRBJ2-7
CASRTSGSIYEQYF
>TRBV18|TRBJ2-3
CASSPMGAGTGSIDTQYF